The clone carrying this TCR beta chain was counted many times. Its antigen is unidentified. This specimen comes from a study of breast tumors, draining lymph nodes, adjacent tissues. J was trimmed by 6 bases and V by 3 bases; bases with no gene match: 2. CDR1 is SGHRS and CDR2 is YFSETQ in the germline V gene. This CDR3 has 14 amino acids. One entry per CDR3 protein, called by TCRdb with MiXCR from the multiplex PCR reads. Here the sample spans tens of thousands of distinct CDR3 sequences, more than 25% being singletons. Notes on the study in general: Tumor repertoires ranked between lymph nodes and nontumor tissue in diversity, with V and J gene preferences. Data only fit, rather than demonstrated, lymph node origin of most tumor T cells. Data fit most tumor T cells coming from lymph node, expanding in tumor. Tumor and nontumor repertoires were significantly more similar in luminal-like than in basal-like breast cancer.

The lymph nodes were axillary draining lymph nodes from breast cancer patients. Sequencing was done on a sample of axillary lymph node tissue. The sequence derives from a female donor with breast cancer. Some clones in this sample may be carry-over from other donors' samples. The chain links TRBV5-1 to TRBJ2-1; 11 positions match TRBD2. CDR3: CASSYTSGSNEQFF. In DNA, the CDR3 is TGCGCCAGCAGCTATACTAGCGGGAGCAATGAGCAGTTCTTC.